One and the same sample provided the 27 T cell receptor beta chains below, sequenced in a study of cytomegalovirus exposure and HLA in healthy donors. The PCR used 60 Vbeta and 13 Jbeta primers. Profiling relied on immunoSEQ multiplex PCR, and the TCRdb table lists in-frame clones only, not all of them. The sample contains 200,000 or so clones, about two thirds of which appear only once. Specimen: PBMCs. These receptors were collected from a man aged 40-50 years in good health and CMV-seropositive.

This chain connects TRBV29-1 to TRBJ2-3; the match to TRBD2 covers 9 bases. The CDR3 is made up of 14 amino acids. Looked up from germline, CDR1 is SQVTM and CDR2 is ANQGSEA. V shed 3 bases and J 7 bases; nucleotides not matched to a gene: 8. The CDR3 coding sequence is TGCAGCGTTGAGTCGGCGGGGGGGCCCTATACGCAGTATTTT. Translation: CSVESAGGPYTQYF.

This clone has a handful of counts. The V gene is TRBV27, the J gene TRBJ2-2; tentatively, D is TRBD2 (6 bases). CDR3 size: 16 residues. Deletions cut 3 bases from V and 4 bases from J, with 15 bases between. Germline V gene data show CDR1 as MNHEY and CDR2 as SMNVEV (reference sequence). The CDR3 sequence is CASSLEGVSFTGELFF. The CDR3 nucleotides are TGTGCCAGCAGTTTGGAGGGAGTAAGTTTCACCGGGGAGCTGTTTTTT.

The chain couples TRBV28 to TRBJ2-7; a possible D gene is TRBD1 (5 bases). This CDR3 comprises 11 residues. The V gene lost 6 bases and the J gene lost 8 bases, with 11 bases spanning the gap. Germline V lookup: CDR1 MDHEN, CDR2 SYDVKM. CDR3 region: CASSLTEKQYF. CDR3 nucleotides: TGTGCCAGCAGCCTGACAGAGAAGCAGTACTTC.

This clone has a handful of counts. The rearrangement uses TRBV28 and TRBJ1-6; 7 nucleotides match TRBD1. With 11 bases clipped from V and 6 bases from J, the junction kept 13 bases outside the gene matches. The germline V gene encodes CDR1 MDHEN and CDR2 SYDVKM. The CDR3 length is 15 residues. The CDR3 protein is CASTGRPLFNSPLHF. Here the CDR3 DNA reads TGTGCCTCGACAGGGCGACCATTATTTAATTCACCCCTCCACTTT.

The CDR3 DNA reads TGTGCCAGCAGCCCAGGGCAGGGGCCTGGAAACACCATATATTTT. This gives the protein CASSPGQGPGNTIYF. This chain connects TRBV11-2 to TRBJ1-3; D is perhaps TRBD1 (6 bases). Germline V CDR1 and CDR2: SGHAT, FQNNGV. The CDR3 has 15 amino acids. Between the trimmed V and J ends, which lost 5 bases and 2 bases, there was a span of 13 bases.

CDR3 bases: TGTGCCAGCAGCTCCTTAAATGGACAGGGGAGCACTGAAGCTTTCTTT. Amino acid sequence: CASSSLNGQGSTEAFF. V gene TRBV5-6 combines with J gene TRBJ1-1, with TRBD1 identical over 9 bases. The V gene's germline CDR1 is SGHDT and CDR2 YYEEEE. The CDR3 has 16 residues. V was clipped by 3 bases and J by 4 bases; unmatched bases: 10.

The chain has TRBV6-5 and TRBJ1-4, with D perhaps matching TRBD1 (5 bases). Trimming took 8 bases from V and 8 from J, leaving 18 bases between them. CDR3 length equals 14 residues. Germline V gene lookup returns CDR1 MNHEY and CDR2 SVGAGI. CDR3 DNA sequence: TGTGCCAGCGACCGCGGCAGGGATAGCGAAAAACTGTTTTTT. Translated: CASDRGRDSEKLFF.

The CDR3 DNA is TGTGCCAGCAGCGCACGACAGGGTGGGACCACTGAAGCTTTCTTT. Amino acid sequence: CASSARQGGTTEAFF. The V and J genes are TRBV7-8 and TRBJ1-1, with 7 bases identical to TRBD1. With 5 bases clipped from V and 4 bases from J, the junction kept 10 bases outside the gene matches. Per germline, CDR1 SGHVS and CDR2 FQNEAQ. The CDR3 sequence is 15 residues long.

The gene calls are TRBV5-5 and TRBJ2-7; perhaps TRBD2 as D (6 bases). The ends were cut back, 4 bases at V and 4 bases at J, with 18 bases in the middle. Germline V gene lookup returns CDR1 SGHKS and CDR2 YYEKEE (reference sequence). The CDR3 extends over 15 amino acids. The DNA of the CDR3 is TGTGCCAGCAGCCTCCGGGACTCGGTGGGATACGAGCAGTACTTC. It encodes CASSLRDSVGYEQYF.

This chain connects TRBV7-9 to TRBJ2-5; the match to TRBD1 covers 10 bases. V was pared by 1 base and J by 4 bases, with 6 bases of the junction left unmatched. The CDR3 contains 16 residues. Germline V gene data show CDR1 as SEHNR and CDR2 as FQNEAQ (reference sequence). The CDR3 region has the DNA TGTGCCAGCAGCTTAGTTGGGACAGGGGTCATAGAGACCCAGTACTTC. This encodes CASSLVGTGVIETQYF.

Note on this clone: At the DNA level, this CDR3 is encoded by other sequences in the same sample as well. The V and J genes are TRBV4-1 and TRBJ2-7; TRBD1 matches at 9 bases. V lost 6 bases, J lost 4 bases, and 10 bases stayed unmatched. Per the germline V gene, CDR1 is MGHRA and CDR2 is YSYEKL. The CDR3 is 15 amino acids. CDR3 bases: TGCGCCAGCAGTCTGAGGACAGGGGCCTCGTACGAGCAGTACTTC. The encoded protein is CASSLRTGASYEQYF.

J is TRBJ1-1 and V is TRBV10-1; 7 positions match TRBD1. Germline V CDR1 and CDR2: WNHNN, SYGVQD (reference sequence). V gave up 0 bases and J gave up 1 base; unmatched junction bases: 8. This CDR3 is 17 amino acids long. The DNA of the CDR3 is TGCGCCAGCAGTGAGTCGTGGGACAGAATAGCGAACACTGAAGCTTTCTTT. It encodes CASSESWDRIANTEAFF.

The chain combines TRBV7-2 with TRBJ1-2; tentatively, D is TRBD1 (6 bases). This CDR3 comprises 15 residues. V was cut by 5 bases and J by 6 bases, with 19 bases left in between. CDR1 is SGHTA and CDR2 is FQGNSA in the germline V gene. CDR3 region: CASSPGGQGVHGYTF. The CDR3 nucleotides are TGTGCCAGCAGCCCCGGGGGGCAGGGAGTGCATGGCTACACCTTC.

J is TRBJ2-7 and V is TRBV7-9; 9 bases align to TRBD1. With 5 bases clipped from V and 2 bases from J, the junction kept 7 bases outside the gene matches. Germline-derived CDR1 and CDR2 are SEHNR and FQNEAQ (reference sequence). The length of the CDR3 is 15 residues. CDR3 amino acids: CASSPGTGYTYEQYF. CDR3 nucleotides: TGTGCCAGCAGCCCCGGGACAGGGTATACCTACGAGCAGTACTTC.

V and J are TRBV11-2 and TRBJ2-5; 15 bases match TRBD2. The CDR3 contains 17 residues. Looked up from germline, CDR1 is SGHAT and CDR2 is FQNNGV. Unmatched junction bases numbered 4, after V lost 3 bases and J lost 2 bases. The CDR3 loop is CASSLGLAGGGQETQYF. For the CDR3, the DNA is TGTGCCAGCAGCTTGGGACTAGCGGGGGGAGGGCAAGAGACCCAGTACTTC.

The J gene is TRBJ1-4, the V gene TRBV18; D gene ambiguous. Germline V lookup: CDR1 KGHSH, CDR2 LQKENI. This CDR3 has 14 amino acids. The ends were cut back, 1 base at V and 0 bases at J, with 3 bases in the middle. The CDR3 nucleotides are TGTGCCAGCTCACCACTATCAACTAATGAAAAACTGTTTTTT. This gives the protein CASSPLSTNEKLFF.

The V gene is TRBV5-1, the J gene TRBJ1-5; 8 positions agree with TRBD1. Trimming cost V 4 bases and J 2 bases; bases outside gene matches: 5. There are 15 residues in the CDR3. Germline V lookup: CDR1 SGHRS, CDR2 YFSETQ. The CDR3 nucleotides read TGCGCCAGCAGCGAGGGGACAGGAGGCAATCAGCCCCAGCATTTT. Its translation is CASSEGTGGNQPQHF. The whole variable domain, remainder taken from reference TRBV5-1 and TRBJ1-5, is KAGVTQTPRYLIKTRGQQVTLSCSPISGHRSVSWYQQTPGQGLQFLFEYFSETQRNKGNFPGRFSGRQFSNSRSEMNVSTLELGDSALYLCASSEGTGGNQPQHFGDGTRLSIL.

V is TRBV25-1 and J is TRBJ2-3, with D unclear. This CDR3 comprises 12 residues. Germline V gives CDR1 MGHDK, CDR2 SYGVNS. Trimming took 7 bases from V and 2 from J, leaving 7 bases between them. CDR3 sequence: CASTGFTDTQYF. CDR3 bases: TGTGCCAGCACGGGTTTCACAGATACGCAGTATTTT. Full variable domain (rest looked up from reference TRBV25-1 and TRBJ2-3): EADIYQTPRYLVIGTGKKITLECSQTMGHDKMYWYQQDPGMELHLIHYSYGVNSTEKGDLSSESTVSRIRTEHFPLTLESARPSHTSQYLCASTGFTDTQYFGPGTRLTVL.

The chain is built from TRBV7-3 and TRBJ2-3, with a possible D match to TRBD2 (6 bases). The CDR3 length is 14 residues. V gave up 4 bases and J gave up 2 bases, with 10 bases separating them. Per the germline V gene, CDR1 is SGHTA and CDR2 is FQGTGA. The CDR3 here is CASSSGLSTDTQYF. The CDR3 DNA sequence: TGTGCCAGCAGCTCTGGACTATCCACAGATACGCAGTATTTT.

This clone was seen only a few times. The chain has TRBV29-1 and TRBJ2-5; D possibly corresponds to TRBD2 (5 bases). Trimming cost V 1 base and J 4 bases, with 25 bases left between them. Per germline, CDR1 SQVTM and CDR2 ANQGSEA. This CDR3 spans 18 amino acids. Here the CDR3 DNA reads TGCAGCGTTGAAGTTGGCGGGTGGAATACATGGGTTCGAGAGACCCAGTACTTC. Translated, it gives CSVEVGGWNTWVRETQYF.

This clone was recorded only once. V and J are TRBV5-4 and TRBJ1-6; 7 nucleotides match TRBD1. V was clipped by 0 bases and J by 6 bases; unmatched bases: 6. The CDR3 runs 16 residues. Germline assignment: CDR1 SGHNT and CDR2 YYREEE (reference sequence). The CDR3, as DNA: TGTGCCAGCAGCTTGGCGAAGACAGGGATTAATTCACCCCTCCACTTT. As protein: CASSLAKTGINSPLHF. Based on the CDR3 plus reference TRBV5-4 and TRBJ1-6, the full variable domain is ETGVTQSPTHLIKTRGQQVTLRCSSQSGHNTVSWYQQALGQGPQFIFQYYREEENGRGNFPPRFSGLQFPNYSSELNVNALELDDSALYLCASSLAKTGINSPLHFGNGTRLTVT.

This chain links TRBV4-2 with TRBJ2-7; possibly TRBD1 for D (6 bases). The CDR3 is made up of 15 amino acids. The V end was cut by 0 bases, the J end by 3 bases, with 12 bases between. The germline CDR1 and CDR2 sequences are LGHNA and YNFKEQ. CDR3 DNA: TGTGCCAGCAGCCAAGATCGCGGACAGTTCTACGAGCAGTACTTC. Residues: CASSQDRGQFYEQYF.

The chain links TRBV7-2 to TRBJ2-3; D is ambiguous. CDR3 length: 15 amino acids. The V and J ends lost 1 base and 2 bases respectively, with 10 bases between them. CDR1 and CDR2 from the germline V gene are SGHTA and FQGNSA. As DNA, the CDR3 is TGTGCCAGCAGCTTAGGTTCCGGGTCCACAGATACGCAGTATTTT. It codes for CASSLGSGSTDTQYF.

This chain links TRBV6-5 with TRBJ1-5; TRBD1 is a possible D gene (6 bases). Germline CDR1 and CDR2: MNHEY and SVGAGI. The V and J ends lost 5 bases and 12 bases respectively, with 14 bases between them. The CDR3 length is 12 residues. The CDR3: CASSPTGLFQHF. In DNA, the CDR3 is TGTGCCAGCAGTCCCACAGGGTTGTTCCAGCATTTT.

V and J are TRBV7-8 and TRBJ1-5, with 11 bases matching TRBD1. Losses at the gene ends were 7 bases for V and 5 bases for J; bases not matched to a gene: 10. The CDR3 extends over 16 amino acids. The germline CDR1 and CDR2 sequences are SGHVS and FQNEAQ. CDR3 sequence: CASNPRDRGFDQPQHF. CDR3 nucleotide sequence: TGTGCCAGCAACCCCAGGGACAGGGGGTTCGATCAGCCCCAGCATTTT. Drawing the rest from reference TRBV7-8 and TRBJ1-5, the complete variable domain is GAGVSQSPRYKVAKRGQDVALRCDPISGHVSLFWYQQALGQGPEFLTYFQNEAQLDKSGLPSDRFFAERPEGSVSTLKIQRTQQEDSAVYLCASNPRDRGFDQPQHFGDGTRLSIL.

This chain connects TRBV10-3 to TRBJ2-2; D not certain. Per germline, CDR1 ENHRY and CDR2 SYGVKD. V gave up 5 bases and J gave up 7 bases, with 11 bases separating them. CDR3 length: 13 residues. In nucleotides, the CDR3 is TGTGCCATCAGTCCTACAAGCGTCGGGGAGCTGTTTTTT. The encoded protein is CAISPTSVGELFF.

V usage is TRBV6-5 and J usage is TRBJ1-5; a possible D gene is TRBD1 (5 bases). CDR1 MNHEY and CDR2 SVGAGI come from the germline V gene. The CDR3 is made up of 15 amino acids. V was clipped by 0 bases and J by 5 bases, with 11 bases between them. The CDR3 spells CASSYSPGPDQPQHF. The CDR3 region has the DNA TGTGCCAGCAGTTACTCGCCAGGGCCCGATCAGCCCCAGCATTTT.